Below, one TCR beta chain is given with its context. This entry belongs to a study of blood T cell repertoires in COVID-19. Study in general: Sites in the United States, Italy and Spain provided acute and convalescent COVID-19 samples.

The CDR3 length is 16 residues. Germline V gene lookup returns CDR1 SGDLS and CDR2 YYNGEE. The V segment lost 3 bases and the J segment 5 bases; nucleotides outside the gene matches: 11. TCRdb keeps only in-frame clones here, not all; method: immunoSEQ multiplex PCR. Of 240,000 or so clones listed, over 75% are singletons. The chain combines TRBV9 with TRBJ2-5; 9 bases are shared with TRBD2. This clonotype was sampled from a man aged 25-45 years who had recovered from COVID-19. Sequencing was performed on peripheral blood. The CDR3 spells CASSASGGGGRETQYF. The CDR3 DNA reads as TGTGCCAGCAGCGCCTCTGGCGGGGGGGGCCGGGAGACCCAGTACTTC.